This T cell receptor beta chain stems from a study of response to subunit inactivated influenza vaccine (dated by TCRdb to the late 2010s). For the wider study: Deep quantitative profiling of the T cell receptor repertoire was used in the study to follow responses to a trivalent subunit inactivated influenza vaccine.

Library creation used RT-PCR. Sequencing used an Illumina HiSeq 2500. TCRdb reran the public reads through fastp at Q25 and MiXCR, keeping productive beta chains. Rows with one shared CDR3 protein collapse into an entry with the most common genes and DNA. This sample gives about 190,000 distinct CDR3 sequences in total; around 14% of them show up just once. The top ten constitute roughly 24% of the sample. This clonotype was recorded many times. Its specific antigen is unknown. No much larger clone is present one base from it, and per-base qualities are unavailable. Broader findings and caveats from the paper: It was suggested by the authors that each seasonal influenza vaccination may recruit only a limited number of new T cells.

The germline V gene encodes CDR1 DFQATT and CDR2 SNEGSKA (reference sequence). Trimming at the junction amounts to 0 bases on V and 4 bases on J, and the germline ends lie 19 bases apart. Inclusive of the bounding cysteine and phenylalanine, the CDR3 is 17 residues long. The DNA shown is the 51-base CDR3, in frame from base 1. Specimen: CD8+ T cells sorted from PBMCs, collected more than 4 days after vaccination. The rearrangement joined TRBV20-1 to TRBJ2-4; D gene: possibly TRBD2, on 5 matching bases. The clonotype originates from a man between 50 and 59 years old who received an inactivated influenza vaccine. Donor details come from another sample of the same person, matched by shared clones. The bases read TGCAGTGCTAGAGATACGAAGGAGGACCAATGGAAAAACATTCAGTACTTC. Its coded protein is CSARDTKEDQWKNIQYF.